This T cell receptor beta chain emerged from a study of T-cell reconstitution after alpha-beta-depleted transplantation in children. Study-level points and caveats: In some patients, recipient T cells and intrathymic progenitors surviving conditioning explained high day-60 diversity. Reported findings indicate that, about two months after transplant, alpha-beta T cells came from several hundred expanded clones, which were derived from non-depleted graft cells. Counts and diversity of T cells one year after transplant came mostly from newly produced T cells.

Unique molecular identifiers were incorporated when the TCRbeta library was constructed. TCRdb re-analysed the PCR reads in MiXCR, keeping a single row per CDR3 protein. Of approximately 89,000 distinct CDR3 sequences in the sample, 15% to 17% were seen once. This CDR3 region has 14 residues. Per germline, CDR1 MNHEY and CDR2 SMNVEV (reference sequence). V shed 3 bases and J shed 10 bases, with 16 bases lying between them. This clonotype was observed a handful of times. Its antigen remains unidentified. This TCR was sampled from a male patient aged 2 to 9 who had a stem cell transplant for acute lymphoblastic leukemia, so the T cells may come from the graft donor. The specimen comprised PBMCs, mostly from graft donor cells, sampled 180 days after TCRalphabeta/CD19-depleted stem cell transplant. V is TRBV27 and J is TRBJ2-1; D is perhaps TRBD2 (6 bases). The CDR3 here is CASSFYSGVSEQFF. In nucleotides, the CDR3 is TGTGCCAGCAGTTTTTATTCGGGAGTTTCCGAGCAGTTCTTC.